Listed below are T cell receptor beta chains from one sample, sequenced in a study of long-term antiretroviral therapy in people with HIV. The method was immunoSEQ multiplex PCR; TCRdb's version includes in-frame clones alone and lacks a portion of them. Of about 12,000 clones detected, around 77% appear once; the ten largest clones hold about 13%. The sequences come from unsorted PBMCs, collected 1.3 years after starting antiretroviral therapy. The receptors come from a woman aged 18-29 years with HIV. Both conserved end residues are trimmed from each CDR3. The D gene is left open where the match is weak.

V	D	J	CDR3
TRBV4-3	.	TRBJ1-5	ASSQVAGQPQH
TRBV25-1	.	TRBJ2-3	ASVADSTDTQY
TRBV7-3	.	TRBJ2-3	ASSSSRRDTQY
TRBV28	TRBD1	TRBJ1-1	ASSLTDRVNTEAF
TRBV5-1	.	TRBJ1-4	ASSLRPGGLVAEKLF
TRBV7-8	.	TRBJ1-2	ASSLGQGNYGYT
TRBV2	TRBD1	TRBJ1-1	ASRAQGLNTEAF
TRBV6-1	.	TRBJ2-7	ASSVDRFALGDEQY
TRBV5-1	.	TRBJ2-1	ASSLNGYNEQF
TRBV5-1	.	TRBJ1-4	ASSLEGGAGRKLF
TRBV19	.	TRBJ1-1	ASSILTEKNTEAF
TRBV4-3	.	TRBJ1-1	ASSQGRGANTEAF
TRBV7-8	.	TRBJ1-6	ASRPTSGASPLH
TRBV19	.	TRBJ1-6	ASSTHRLQSSYNSPLH
TRBV28	.	TRBJ1-1	ASSLLNTEAF
TRBV7-9	.	TRBJ2-1	ASSLGTGYNEQF
TRBV28	TRBD1	TRBJ2-7	ASSYGQGGTYEQY
TRBV27	TRBD1	TRBJ2-2	ASSFGQGLSIGELF
TRBV4-2	.	TRBJ1-2	ASSQEGWQGST
TRBV6-5	.	TRBJ1-1	ASGRGAEAF
TRBV7-6	.	TRBJ1-5	ASSLTEYNQPQH
TRBV7-6	TRBD2	TRBJ2-5	ASSLIAGGFQETQY
TRBV9	TRBD2	TRBJ2-7	ASSTASGGAYEQY
TRBV29-1	.	TRBJ1-1	SVDGNTEAF
TRBV14	.	TRBJ1-1	ASGRFAEAF
TRBV5-1	TRBD1	TRBJ1-3	ASSPQTGKPSGNTIY
TRBV5-1	.	TRBJ2-7	ASSSDVSYEQY
TRBV19	.	TRBJ1-1	ASSMIRGTLNTEAF
TRBV30	.	TRBJ2-1	AWSGKGTPNEQF
TRBV2	TRBD2	TRBJ2-7	ASIPGLAGGQSYEQY
TRBV2	.	TRBJ1-5	ASSVMLWQPQH
TRBV2	.	TRBJ2-1	ASSDVARYSYNEQF
TRBV27	.	TRBJ1-5	ASSLQGPLWNQPQH
TRBV4-2	TRBD2	TRBJ2-1	ASSPAGAYYNEQF
TRBV6-6	.	TRBJ2-1	ASSYRANEQF
TRBV27	TRBD2	TRBJ2-7	ASSSGTSGYEQY
TRBV5-6	.	TRBJ2-7	ASSAGRSSYEQY
TRBV2	.	TRBJ1-4	ASSGQREGTNEKLF
TRBV11-2	.	TRBJ2-1	ASSSPGSLREQF
TRBV5-6	TRBD1	TRBJ1-2	ASSWDRGDYGYT
TRBV28	.	TRBJ2-1	ASSVTGDNNEQF
TRBV28	.	TRBJ2-7	ASSFQNYEQY
TRBV5-4	TRBD1	TRBJ2-7	ASSQGDRTYEQY
TRBV5-6	.	TRBJ2-7	ASSFPAQGEQY
TRBV30	.	TRBJ2-7	AWSLDRSYEQY
TRBV21-1	.	TRBJ2-7	ASSKGGFVYEQY
TRBV5-5	TRBD1	TRBJ1-1	ASTITGGTEAF
TRBV9	.	TRBJ2-2	ASSSRWDAGYTGELF
TRBV6-5	.	TRBJ2-6	ASSSAPKANVLT
TRBV5-1	.	TRBJ2-5	ASRMGPQGQETQY
TRBV6-5	TRBD1	TRBJ1-1	ASSYEGGSEAF
TRBV4-3	TRBD2	TRBJ2-3	ASSFSGVGADTQY
TRBV30	TRBD1	TRBJ2-1	AWRVTGSGYNEQF
TRBV30	.	TRBJ1-1	AWSVVGADTEAF